The 10 T cell receptor beta chains below all came from one sample that was sequenced in a study of Ad26.COV2.S vaccination and SARS-CoV-2 variants. Generated by immunoSEQ multiplex PCR, the TCRdb table keeps only in-frame clones and is missing some. The sample holds about 180,000 clones, 87% seen once. The source was peripheral blood, collected after recovery from COVID-19. The receptors shown here come from a human donor who had recovered from COVID-19.

This chain uses TRBV27 with TRBJ2-3; D is uncertain. The length of the CDR3 is 14 residues. Germline assignment: CDR1 MNHEY and CDR2 SMNVEV (reference sequence). V was cut by 1 base and J by 0 bases, with 5 bases left in between. The DNA of the CDR3 is TGTGCCAGCAGTTTATTAGACAGCACAGATACGCAGTATTTT. Translating it yields CASSLLDSTDTQYF.

This chain connects TRBV5-1 to TRBJ1-2, with TRBD1 matching 8 bases. Trimming took 4 bases from V and 8 from J; bases not matched to a gene: 10. Germline lookup yields CDR1 SGHRS and CDR2 YFSETQ. This CDR3 has 14 residues. The CDR3 sequence is CASSPRQGARGYTF. DNA for the CDR3: TGCGCCAGCAGCCCGAGGCAGGGGGCGCGAGGCTACACCTTC. Based on the CDR3 plus reference TRBV5-1 and TRBJ1-2, the full variable domain is KAGVTQTPRYLIKTRGQQVTLSCSPISGHRSVSWYQQTPGQGLQFLFEYFSETQRNKGNFPGRFSGRQFSNSRSEMNVSTLELGDSALYLCASSPRQGARGYTFGSGTRLTVV.

The chain links TRBV9 to TRBJ1-4; a weak D match, TRBD1 (5 bases). Trimming removed 0 bases at V and 7 bases at J, with 13 bases between. The germline V gene has CDR1 SGDLS and CDR2 YYNGEE. There are 15 residues in the CDR3. CDR3 loop: CASSVGYSQVEKLFF. The CDR3 DNA reads as TGTGCCAGCAGCGTAGGGTACTCACAGGTTGAAAAACTGTTTTTT. The whole variable domain, filled in from reference TRBV9 and TRBJ1-4, reads DSGVTQTPKHLITATGQRVTLRCSPRSGDLSVYWYQQSLDQGLQFLIQYYNGEERAKGNILERFSAQQFPDLHSELNLSSLELGDSALYFCASSVGYSQVEKLFFGSGTQLSVL.

This clone appeared a single time. The chain links TRBV7-9 to TRBJ1-3; D remains unclear. V shed 1 base and J shed 4 bases, with 11 bases lying between them. The CDR3 has 15 amino acids. Germline-derived CDR1 and CDR2 are SEHNR and FQNEAQ (reference sequence). CDR3 sequence: CASSLEGGLGNTIYF. The CDR3 DNA sequence: TGTGCCAGCAGCTTAGAGGGTGGGCTCGGAAACACCATATATTTT.

The chain links TRBV28 to TRBJ2-5; D possibly corresponds to TRBD2 (6 bases). V was trimmed by 7 bases and J by 1 base, leaving 13 bases between them. The CDR3 is 14 amino acids. Looked up from germline, CDR1 is MDHEN and CDR2 is SYDVKM. The CDR3 spells CASNTLGGQETQYF. As DNA, the CDR3 is TGTGCCAGCAATACTTTGGGGGGCCAAGAGACCCAGTACTTC.

V gene TRBV9 combines with J gene TRBJ2-5; the D is unclear. With 3 bases removed from V and 0 bases from J, the gap between germline ends came to 9 bases. The CDR3 covers 14 residues. Germline V CDR1 and CDR2: SGDLS, YYNGEE. CDR3 amino acids: CASSGRVNQETQYF. The CDR3 DNA follows: TGTGCCAGCAGCGGTCGGGTTAACCAAGAGACCCAGTACTTC. Using reference TRBV9 and TRBJ2-5 for the parts outside the CDR3, the full variable domain is DSGVTQTPKHLITATGQRVTLRCSPRSGDLSVYWYQQSLDQGLQFLIQYYNGEERAKGNILERFSAQQFPDLHSELNLSSLELGDSALYFCASSGRVNQETQYFGPGTRLLVL.

Comment on this clone: This may come from a read error, since a much larger clone is one base off. This CDR3 is CASSFQGLNTEAFF. As DNA, the CDR3 is TGTGCCAGCAGCTTTCAGGGGCTGAACACTGAAGCTTTCTTT. The V and J genes are TRBV5-6 and TRBJ1-1, with D possibly being TRBD1 (6 bases). This CDR3 comprises 14 residues. CDR1 is SGHDT, CDR2 YYEEEE, per germline. V was clipped by 2 bases and J by 0 bases, with 8 bases between them.

V is TRBV4-1 and J is TRBJ2-3; TRBD2 matches at 7 bases. This CDR3 contains 16 residues. The trim removed 1 base at V and 1 base at J, leaving 5 bases unmatched. Germline V gives CDR1 MGHRA, CDR2 YSYEKL. The CDR3 here is CASSQAPLAGTDTQYF. The CDR3 coding sequence is TGCGCCAGCAGCCAAGCCCCCCTAGCGGGCACAGATACGCAGTATTTT.

J is TRBJ2-2 and V is TRBV5-1; TRBD2 matches 9 bases. The V gene end was trimmed by 4 bases and the J gene end by 6 bases; junction bases not matched to a gene: 1. CDR1 SGHRS and CDR2 YFSETQ come from the germline V gene. The CDR3 contains 13 residues. This CDR3 reads CASSAGGAGELFF. The CDR3 DNA reads as TGCGCCAGCAGCGCGGGGGGGGCCGGGGAGCTGTTTTTT.

The chain has TRBV5-8 and TRBJ1-6; D is ambiguous. This CDR3 has 11 residues. Germline V gives CDR1 SGHTS, CDR2 YDEGEE. V shed 2 bases and J shed 8 bases, with 2 bases lying between them. CDR3 in amino acids: CASSFYSPLHF. The CDR3 DNA sequence: TGTGCCAGCAGCTTCTATTCACCCCTCCACTTT.